The source of this T cell receptor (beta chain) is a study of CD8+CD57+ T cells in acquired aplastic anemia. Concerning this clonotype: Its antigen is as yet unknown.

Germline lookup yields CDR1 MGHDK and CDR2 SYGVNS. V lost 3 bases and J 4 bases, leaving 11 bases between the germline ends. This CDR3 is 14 amino acids long. The patients chosen for sequencing had shown expansion of CD8+CD57+ cells (detected by flow cytometry). Severe acquired aplastic anemia was diagnosed in all patients. Patients had undergone no therapy by the time their blood was sampled. Study conclusions and caveats: Between patients and controls, CD8+ Simpson's diversity did not vary significantly.

TCR beta VDJ combinations and CDR3 sequences were profiled from genomic DNA. TCRdb analysed the reads with MiXCR anew, one entry per CDR3 protein. The sample lists approximately 170,000 distinct CDR3 sequences; around half were seen once. This TCR came from a human donor with aplastic anemia. The rearrangement joins TRBV25-1 to TRBJ2-3; possible D gene TRBD1, 7 bases. Sequencing was performed on sorted CD4+, CD8+, or CD8+CD57+ T cells (not recorded which) from PBMCs. The DNA for the CDR3 is TGTGCCAGCAGTGATGACAGGGAGGCAGATACGCAGTATTTT. The encoded protein is CASSDDREADTQYF.